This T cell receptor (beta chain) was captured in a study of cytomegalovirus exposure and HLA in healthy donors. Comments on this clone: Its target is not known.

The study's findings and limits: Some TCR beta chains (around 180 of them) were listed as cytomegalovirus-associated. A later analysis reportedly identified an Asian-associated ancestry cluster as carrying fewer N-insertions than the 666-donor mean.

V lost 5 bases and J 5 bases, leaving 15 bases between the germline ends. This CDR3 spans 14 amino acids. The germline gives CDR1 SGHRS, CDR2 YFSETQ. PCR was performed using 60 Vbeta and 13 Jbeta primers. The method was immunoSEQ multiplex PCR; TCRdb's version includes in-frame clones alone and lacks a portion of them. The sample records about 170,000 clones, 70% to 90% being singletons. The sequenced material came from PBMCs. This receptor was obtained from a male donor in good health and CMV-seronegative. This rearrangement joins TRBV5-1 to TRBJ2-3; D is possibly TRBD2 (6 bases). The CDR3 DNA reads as TGCGCCAGCAGGAATACGGGGGACGAAGATACGCAGTATTTT. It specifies CASRNTGDEDTQYF. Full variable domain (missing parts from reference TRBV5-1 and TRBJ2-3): KAGVTQTPRYLIKTRGQQVTLSCSPISGHRSVSWYQQTPGQGLQFLFEYFSETQRNKGNFPGRFSGRQFSNSRSEMNVSTLELGDSALYLCASRNTGDEDTQYFGPGTRLTVL.